This T cell receptor (beta chain) was documented in a study of blood T cell repertoires in COVID-19. The length of the CDR3 is 14 residues. Deletions cut 0 bases from V and 4 bases from J, with 7 bases between. From germline, CDR1 is MNHEY and CDR2 SVGEGT. This clone was observed a single time. The data were produced by immunoSEQ multiplex PCR, yet TCRdb's version contains in-frame clones alone and is incomplete. The sample consists of hundreds of thousands of clones, approximately 88% of them appearing once. The chain couples TRBV6-2 or TRBV6-3 to TRBJ2-1; no reliable D call. Sequencing input: peripheral blood. The TCR comes from a human donor in a cohort sampled during active COVID-19. CDR3 bases: TGTGCCAGCAGTTACTCGTCCCGTTACAATGAGCAGTTCTTC. Its translation is CASSYSSRYNEQFF.